This entry lists 28 T cell receptor beta chains sequenced from one sample in a study of human T cells and chemical hapten exposure. TCRdb passed the RACE reads through MiXCR, listing each CDR3 protein once. The table records 150,000 to 200,000 distinct CDR3 sequences, about 20% of them present only once. The sample's time point: patch test 1, 2 weeks after DPC sensitization. The treatment is: therapeutic diphenylcyclopropenone sensitization with weekly scalp DPC. Sequencing was performed on whole blood, taken in connection with sensitization to the hapten diphenylcyclopropenone (DPC). Every receptor here comes from a woman aged 45-60 years with alopecia areata. Some clones in this sample may be carry-over from other donors' samples.

The sample holds a few counts of this clonotype. The chain combines TRBV27 with TRBJ2-3; TRBD1 matches at 7 bases. J was trimmed by 5 bases and V by 4 bases; bases with no gene match: 6. The germline V gene has CDR1 MNHEY and CDR2 SMNVEV (reference sequence). This CDR3 region has 14 residues. The CDR3: CASSYRPGGDTQYF. The CDR3 nucleotides are TGTGCCAGCAGTTATCGCCCAGGGGGAGATACGCAGTATTTT.

This chain joins TRBV20-1 and TRBJ2-1; no definite D call. Germline V gives CDR1 DFQATT, CDR2 SNEGSKA (reference sequence). With 3 bases removed from V and 4 bases from J, the gap between germline ends came to 10 bases. The CDR3 totals 13 residues. This CDR3 is CSASLDAYNEQFF. In nucleotides, the CDR3 is TGCAGTGCTAGTCTGGACGCTTACAATGAGCAGTTCTTC.

The V call is TRBV29-1, the J call TRBJ1-1, with D perhaps matching TRBD1 (5 bases). The CDR3 runs to 15 residues. V gave up 1 base and J gave up 9 bases, with 21 bases separating them. Looked up from germline, CDR1 is SQVTM and CDR2 is ANQGSEA. The CDR3 DNA follows: TGCAGCGTTGAAGCCCGGGGGAGGGGTTCCGATCAAGCTTTCTTT. Translated, it gives CSVEARGRGSDQAFF.

This clonotype was detected a few times. J is TRBJ2-3 and V is TRBV7-9; D is perhaps TRBD2 (6 bases). The germline V and J ends were trimmed by 5 bases and 0 bases, with 15 bases remaining between them. This CDR3 comprises 16 residues. Germline V gives CDR1 SEHNR, CDR2 FQNEAQ (reference sequence). As DNA, the CDR3 is TGTGCCAGCAGCCGGGGACGGGGGACTAGCACAGATACGCAGTATTTT. Translation: CASSRGRGTSTDTQYF.

In its sample, this clonotype was seen many times. The gene calls are TRBV20-1 and TRBJ2-7, with 7 bases lining up with TRBD1. The ends lost 5 bases at V and 2 bases at J; junction bases unmatched: 9. The CDR3 sequence is 14 residues long. Germline loops: CDR1 DFQATT, CDR2 SNEGSKA (reference sequence). CDR3 bases: TGCAGTGCTGATGGGACAGCCGATGCCTACGAGCAGTACTTC. Amino acid sequence: CSADGTADAYEQYF.

The chain carries TRBV29-1 and TRBJ1-1; D possibly corresponds to TRBD1 (5 bases). The CDR3 is 12 amino acids. Trimming removed 0 bases from V and 5 bases from J, with 7 bases in between. Germline V CDR1 and CDR2: SQVTM, ANQGSEA. CDR3 coding DNA: TGCAGCGTTGAAGACGGGGGAACTGAAGCTTTCTTT. Its protein is CSVEDGGTEAFF.

The table lists this clonotype with a few counts. This chain links TRBV5-1 with TRBJ2-7; the match to TRBD2 covers 13 bases. The junction had 5 bases not matched to a gene; V was cut back by 5 bases and J by 6 bases. Germline CDR1 and CDR2: SGHRS and YFSETQ. The CDR3 length is 14 residues. The CDR3 DNA reads as TGCGCCAGCAGTCCAAGACTAGCGGGAGGCGAGCAGTACTTC. It specifies CASSPRLAGGEQYF.

This clonotype turned up a few times. The gene calls are TRBV29-1 and TRBJ2-3; no clear D gene. The CDR3 loop spans 12 amino acids. Germline values: CDR1 SQVTM, CDR2 ANQGSEA. V was trimmed by 5 bases and J by 1 base, leaving 7 bases between them. CDR3 region: CSVHQGTDTQYF. The CDR3 region has the DNA TGCAGCGTTCACCAGGGCACAGATACGCAGTATTTT.

The V and J genes are TRBV24-1 and TRBJ2-1; TRBD2 agrees at 8 bases. Germline V gene data show CDR1 as KGHDR and CDR2 as SFDVKD. Trimming cost V 5 bases and J 7 bases; bases outside gene matches: 15. There are 17 residues in the CDR3. CDR3 in amino acids: CATSGRALEREGNEQFF. CDR3 DNA: TGTGCCACCAGTGGCCGCGCATTGGAACGGGAGGGAAATGAGCAGTTCTTC.

This clonotype was seen only a few times. The chain couples TRBV2 to TRBJ2-7, with D possibly TRBD2 on 5 matching bases. Trimming shortened V by 3 bases and J by 7 bases, and 10 bases separated the two germline ends. This CDR3 is built from 12 residues. Germline-derived CDR1 and CDR2 are SNHLY and FYNNEI. CDR3 nucleotides: TGTGCCAGCAGTGATGCGGGTCGGGAGCAGTACTTC. It codes for CASSDAGREQYF. The full variable domain, with the rest looked up from reference TRBV2 and TRBJ2-7, is EPEVTQTPSHQVTQMGQEVILRCVPISNHLYFYWYRQILGQKVEFLVSFYNNEISEKSEIFDDQFSVERPDGSNFTLKIRSTKLEDSAMYFCASSDAGREQYFGPGTRLTVT.

In DNA form, the CDR3 reads TGTGCCAGCAGTCATGCCGGGCCTCCGACAGATACGCAGTATTTT. The encoded protein is CASSHAGPPTDTQYF. The chain couples TRBV12-3 or TRBV12-4 to TRBJ2-3; no clear D gene. This CDR3 comprises 15 residues. The V end lost 5 bases, the J end lost 3 bases, and 15 bases lay between the germline ends.

CDR3 sequence reads: CASRGNMNTEAFF. The CDR3 coding sequence is TGTGCCAGCAGGGGAAACATGAACACTGAAGCTTTCTTT. The J gene is TRBJ1-1, the V gene TRBV6-1; D remains unclear. V lost 6 bases and J lost 0, with 8 bases in between. There are 13 residues in the CDR3. The germline V gene encodes CDR1 MNHNS and CDR2 SASEGT.

The chain carries TRBV21-1 and TRBJ2-1; the table assigns TRBD2, which was not confirmed against the DNA. TRBV21-1 is an annotated pseudogene. There are 14 residues in the CDR3. The CDR3 reads CASSKVEALEDPFF. Written as DNA, the CDR3 is TGTGCCAGCAGCAAAGTGGAGGCACTAGAGGATCCGTTCTTC.

This clonotype appeared a few times. V is TRBV28 and J is TRBJ1-1, with D unresolved. CDR1 and CDR2 (germline): MDHEN, SYDVKM. This CDR3 is 13 amino acids long. V lost 7 bases and J lost 1, with 10 bases in between. The CDR3: CASKLRENTEAFF. CDR3 nucleotide sequence: TGTGCCAGCAAACTCAGAGAGAACACTGAAGCTTTCTTT. The entire variable domain, with the rest obtained from reference TRBV28 and TRBJ1-1, is as follows: DVKVTQSSRYLVKRTGEKVFLECVQDMDHENMFWYRQDPGLGLRLIYFSYDVKMKEKGDIPEGYSVSREKKERFSLILESASTNQTSMYLCASKLRENTEAFFGQGTRLTVV.

The chain uses TRBV9 and TRBJ1-2; no clear D. This CDR3 contains 14 residues. Germline values: CDR1 SGDLS, CDR2 YYNGEE. V lost 3 bases, J lost 4 bases, and 13 bases lay in between. CDR3 loop: CASSGRDKAYGYTF. CDR3 DNA sequence: TGTGCCAGCAGCGGAAGAGATAAAGCCTATGGCTACACCTTC.

V usage is TRBV21-1 and J usage is TRBJ2-2; the table's D gene call, TRBD1, was not cross checked with the DNA. TRBV21-1 is annotated as a pseudogene. This CDR3 has 20 amino acids. CDR3 bases: TGTGCCAGCAGCAAAGCAAGCATCAGATATCCCCTCACGAACACCGGGGAGCTGTTTTTT. Translating gives CASSKASIRYPLTNTGELFF.

This clonotype was seen ten or more times. The chain carries TRBV20-1 and TRBJ1-5, with 8 bases lining up with TRBD1. CDR3 length: 13 residues. Trimming at V came to 3 bases and at J to 11 bases, leaving 9 bases not matched to a gene. Looked up from germline, CDR1 is DFQATT and CDR2 is SNEGSKA (reference sequence). The CDR3 sequence is CSASDRGTNSQHF. The CDR3 region has the DNA TGCAGTGCTAGTGACAGGGGCACGAATTCCCAGCATTTT.

As to this clonotype: One junction end does not reproduce the germline sequence, and a read error may be involved. The V gene is TRBV7-2, the J gene TRBJ2-1; 10 bases align to TRBD2. The CDR3 extends over 14 amino acids. Germline V gene lookup returns CDR1 SGHTA and CDR2 FQGNSA. CDR3 sequence reads: CASSLAGDYNEQFF. The CDR3 DNA sequence: TGTGCCAGCAGCCTAGCGGGAGATTACAATGAGCAGTTCTTC.

V is TRBV20-1 and J is TRBJ1-1; TRBD1 aligns across 8 bases. This CDR3 is 13 amino acids long. The ends lost 6 bases at V and 1 base at J; junction bases unmatched: 4. Germline assignment: CDR1 DFQATT and CDR2 SNEGSKA (reference sequence). DNA of the CDR3: TGCAGTGCGTGGACAGGGAAGAACACTGAAGCTTTCTTT. Protein product: CSAWTGKNTEAFF.

A few counts support this clonotype. The V gene is TRBV5-1, the J gene TRBJ2-5; 11 nucleotides match TRBD1. The CDR3 consists of 16 residues. CDR1 and CDR2 from the germline V gene are SGHRS and YFSETQ. The J segment lost 4 bases and the V segment lost 5 bases, leaving 10 bases of the junction unmatched. DNA of the CDR3: TGCGCCAGCAGTCCGAGGACAGGGGGCGGGACAGAGACCCAGTACTTC. Its translation: CASSPRTGGGTETQYF.

CDR3 sequence: CSASQAGAYEQYF. DNA for the CDR3: TGCAGTGCTAGTCAAGCGGGAGCCTACGAGCAGTACTTC. The chain is built from TRBV20-1 and TRBJ2-7, with 8 nucleotides matching TRBD2. The V segment lost 3 bases and the J segment 2 bases; nucleotides outside the gene matches: 3. In germline, CDR1 is DFQATT, CDR2 SNEGSKA (reference sequence). The CDR3 has 13 amino acids.

This clonotype was observed a few times. This chain joins TRBV6-6 and TRBJ1-5, with 7 bases that match TRBD1. With V trimmed by 7 bases and J by 2 bases, 14 bases remained unmatched. This CDR3 has 17 amino acids. Germline CDR1 is MNHNY and CDR2 is SVGAGI (reference sequence). CDR3 DNA: TGTGCCAGCACACATCTGACAGGGAGTAGGGGCAATCAGCCCCAGCATTTT. Protein product: CASTHLTGSRGNQPQHF.

V gene TRBV7-9 combines with J gene TRBJ1-1, with 7 nucleotides matching TRBD1. The CDR3 runs 14 residues. Germline V lookup: CDR1 SEHNR, CDR2 FQNEAQ (reference sequence). V was clipped by 1 base and J by 4 bases; unmatched bases: 3. CDR3 nucleotide sequence: TGTGCCAGCAGCTTAGAGGGGGCTGGCACTGAAGCTTTCTTT. This encodes CASSLEGAGTEAFF.

V gene TRBV29-1 combines with J gene TRBJ1-2; maybe TRBD1 (6 bases). The ends were cut back, 6 bases at V and 4 bases at J, with 18 bases in the middle. Germline-derived CDR1 and CDR2 are SQVTM and ANQGSEA. This CDR3 has 14 amino acids. DNA of the CDR3: TGCAGCGTCATACAGGGTTTCCCAACCTATGGCTACACCTTC. Its protein product is CSVIQGFPTYGYTF.

The chain combines TRBV2 with TRBJ2-6, with D perhaps matching TRBD1 (7 bases). V lost 8 bases, J lost 0 bases, and 17 bases lay in between. The germline V gene has CDR1 SNHLY and CDR2 FYNNEI. CDR3 length: 17 residues. The CDR3: CASGTGAGGSGANVLTF. The CDR3 DNA sequence: TGTGCCAGCGGGACGGGGGCAGGGGGCTCTGGGGCCAACGTCCTGACTTTC.

Notes on this clonotype: The conserved final phenylalanine or tryptophan is absent from the CDR3, which likely points to a read error. J is TRBJ2-1 and V is TRBV7-2, with TRBD2 matching 12 bases. The CDR3 extends over 18 amino acids. Germline V gene data show CDR1 as SGHTA and CDR2 as FQGNSA. Trimming took 3 bases from V and 3 from J; bases not matched to a gene: 9. This CDR3 reads CASSFRLAGALDYNEQFL. The CDR3 bases are TGTGCCAGCAGCTTTCGACTAGCGGGAGCACTGGACTACAATGAGCAGTTCCTC.

There are a few counts of this clonotype. V gene TRBV20-1 combines with J gene TRBJ2-2; D tentatively fits TRBD1 or TRBD2 (5 bases each). Trimming took 6 bases from V and 4 from J, leaving 15 bases between them. This CDR3 spans 14 amino acids. Germline values: CDR1 DFQATT, CDR2 SNEGSKA (reference sequence). In nucleotides, the CDR3 is TGCAGTGCCTACGGCCGGGACCTCACCGGGGAGCTGTTTTTT. It yields the protein CSAYGRDLTGELFF.

The chain couples TRBV6-4 to TRBJ2-5, with a possible D match to TRBD1 (6 bases). The CDR3 length is 16 residues. Looked up from germline, CDR1 is MRHNA and CDR2 is SNTAGT. V lost 6 bases and J lost 1, with 18 bases in between. CDR3 loop: CASSAGQTTIQETQYF. The CDR3 coding sequence is TGTGCCAGCAGCGCCGGACAGACTACGATCCAAGAGACCCAGTACTTC.